What follows is one TCR beta chain and its context. Antigen specificity is unknown. The second PCR ran roughly 7 to 12 cycles with a sample-barcoded 5' primer and J-beta primers. TCRdb processed the 5' RACE reads anew with MiXCR; each CDR3 protein has one entry. The sample holds around 670,000 distinct CDR3 sequences, about 28% seen once. The data were taken from a study of blood T cells in healthy people across ages. Study-wide points: Observed TCR beta diversity per million T cells went down as age went up. This fall followed a roughly linear course with age.

The TCR comes from a woman aged 80 or over in good health. The sequenced sample was blood.

The CDR3 bases are TGCAGTGCTACTTCCCCAGGGGTCTACGAGCAGTACTTC. Protein product: CSATSPGVYEQYF. This chain connects TRBV20-1 to TRBJ2-4, with D possibly being TRBD1 (6 bases). The J call may not be correct, given that the DNA end is closer to TRBJ2-7. The CDR3 runs to 13 residues. Germline CDR1 and CDR2: DFQATT and SNEGSKA (reference sequence).